This T cell receptor (beta chain) derives from a study of sequential checkpoint blockade in melanoma. By sample fraction, this clone is medium-sized (0.01 to 0.1%). The CDR3 has 16 residues. The ends lost 5 bases at V and 1 base at J; junction bases unmatched: 10. Germline V gene data show CDR1 as MNHEY and CDR2 as SMNVEV (reference sequence). This table comes from immunoSEQ multiplex PCR, and its TCRdb copy is limited to in-frame clones, with some not included. The table lists roughly 12,000 clones, 77% of them singletons, with 10% in the top ten. Treatment defined: randomized to nivolumab then ipilimumab (arm A) or the reverse (arm B). None of the patients previously received DNA-damaging chemotherapy. Live CD3+CD8+ CD19− CD56− cells were sorted from PBMCs.

The V and J genes are TRBV27 and TRBJ2-5; 7 bases line up with TRBD2. The sequence was obtained from a human donor with melanoma. Sequenced here: CD8+ T cells sorted from blood (inferred from file names), sampled from a patient given nivolumab and ipilimumab in sequence. CDR3: CASSPMLLAIQETQYF. The CDR3 region has the DNA TGTGCCAGCAGTCCTATGTTACTAGCGATCCAAGAGACCCAGTACTTC.